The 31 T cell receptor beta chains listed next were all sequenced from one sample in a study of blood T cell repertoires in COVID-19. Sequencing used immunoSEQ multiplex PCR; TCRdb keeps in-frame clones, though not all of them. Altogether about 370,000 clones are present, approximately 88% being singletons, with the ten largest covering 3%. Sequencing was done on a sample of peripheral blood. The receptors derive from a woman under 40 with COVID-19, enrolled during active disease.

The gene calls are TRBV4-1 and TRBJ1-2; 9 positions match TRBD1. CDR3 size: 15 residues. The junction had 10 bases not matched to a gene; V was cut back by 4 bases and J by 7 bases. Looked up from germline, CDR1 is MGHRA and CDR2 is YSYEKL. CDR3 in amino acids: CASSLGTGMTSGYTF. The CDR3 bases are TGCGCCAGCAGCCTGGGGACAGGGATGACTTCTGGCTACACCTTC.

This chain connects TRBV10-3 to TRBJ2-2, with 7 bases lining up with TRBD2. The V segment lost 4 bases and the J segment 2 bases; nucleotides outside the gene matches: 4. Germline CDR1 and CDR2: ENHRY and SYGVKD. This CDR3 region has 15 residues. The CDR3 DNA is TGTGCCATCAGTGGGACTAGTGCCAACACCGGGGAGCTGTTTTTT. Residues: CAISGTSANTGELFF.

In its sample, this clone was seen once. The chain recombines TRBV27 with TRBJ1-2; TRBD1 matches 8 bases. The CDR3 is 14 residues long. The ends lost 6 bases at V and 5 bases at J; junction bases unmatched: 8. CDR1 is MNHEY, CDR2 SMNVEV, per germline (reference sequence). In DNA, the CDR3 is TGTGCCAGCAGCCCTGGGACAGGCGCATATGGCTACACCTTC. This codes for CASSPGTGAYGYTF.

DNA of the CDR3: TGTGCCACCAGCAGAGATCAGCGGGAGTTTGATACGCAGTATTTT. This codes for CATSRDQREFDTQYF. J is TRBJ2-3 and V is TRBV15, with 8 bases that match TRBD2. CDR1 LNHNV and CDR2 YYDKDF come from the germline V gene (reference sequence). The CDR3 runs 15 residues. The V gene end was trimmed by 0 bases and the J gene end by 6 bases; junction bases not matched to a gene: 5.

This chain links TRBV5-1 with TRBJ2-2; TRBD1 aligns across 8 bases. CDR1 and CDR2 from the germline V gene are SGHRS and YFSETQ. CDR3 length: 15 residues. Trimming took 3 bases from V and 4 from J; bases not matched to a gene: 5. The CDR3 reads CASSSVTGATGELFF. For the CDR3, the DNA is TGCGCCAGCAGCTCCGTGACAGGGGCCACCGGGGAGCTGTTTTTT.

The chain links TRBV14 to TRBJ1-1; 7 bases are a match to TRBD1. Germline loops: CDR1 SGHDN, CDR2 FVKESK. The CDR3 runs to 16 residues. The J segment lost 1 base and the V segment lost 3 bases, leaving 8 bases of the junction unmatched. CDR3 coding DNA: TGTGCCAGCAGCCACAATAGGGGACAGTGGAACACTGAAGCTTTCTTT. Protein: CASSHNRGQWNTEAFF.

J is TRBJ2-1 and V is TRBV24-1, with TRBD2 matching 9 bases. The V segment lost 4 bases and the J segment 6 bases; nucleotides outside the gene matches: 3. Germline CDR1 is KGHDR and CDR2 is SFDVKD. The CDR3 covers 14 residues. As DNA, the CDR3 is TGTGCCACCAGTGAGGCGGGAGGGAGCAATGAGCAGTTCTTC. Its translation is CATSEAGGSNEQFF.

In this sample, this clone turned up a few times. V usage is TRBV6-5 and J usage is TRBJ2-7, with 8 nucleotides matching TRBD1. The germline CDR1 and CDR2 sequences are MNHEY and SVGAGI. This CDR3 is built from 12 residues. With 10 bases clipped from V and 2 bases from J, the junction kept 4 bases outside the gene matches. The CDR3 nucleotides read TGTGCCACAGACAGGGGCCCCTACGAGCAGTACGTC. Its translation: CATDRGPYEQYV.

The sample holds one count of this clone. This chain's CDR3 is CASSGDGSSYNEQFF. The CDR3 bases are TGTGCCAGCAGCGGGGACGGGAGCTCCTACAATGAGCAGTTCTTC. This chain connects TRBV11-2 to TRBJ2-1, with D perhaps matching TRBD2 (6 bases). Trimming pared 5 bases from V and 0 bases from J, leaving 11 bases between. Germline assignment: CDR1 SGHAT and CDR2 FQNNGV. The CDR3 extends over 15 amino acids.

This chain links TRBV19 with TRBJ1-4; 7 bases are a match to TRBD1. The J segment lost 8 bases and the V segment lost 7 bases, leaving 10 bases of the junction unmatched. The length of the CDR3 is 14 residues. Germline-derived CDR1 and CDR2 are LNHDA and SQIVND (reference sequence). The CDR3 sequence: CASILTGEDEKLFF. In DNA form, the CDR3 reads TGTGCCAGTATCCTTACAGGGGAAGACGAAAAACTGTTTTTT.

CDR3 loop: CASSLLRDRGSYGGETQYF. The CDR3 DNA follows: TGTGCCAGCTCATTGCTCCGGGACAGGGGCTCTTACGGTGGGGAGACCCAGTACTTC. J is TRBJ2-5 and V is TRBV12-1; TRBD1 is the table's D call and was not checked against the DNA. TRBV12-1 is designated a pseudogene. The CDR3 has 19 residues.

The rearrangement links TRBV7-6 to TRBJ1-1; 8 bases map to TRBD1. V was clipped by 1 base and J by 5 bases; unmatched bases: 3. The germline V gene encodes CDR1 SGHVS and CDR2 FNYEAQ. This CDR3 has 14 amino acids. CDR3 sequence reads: CASSLGRGRTEAFF. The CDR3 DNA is TGTGCCAGCAGCTTAGGCAGGGGGCGGACTGAAGCTTTCTTT.

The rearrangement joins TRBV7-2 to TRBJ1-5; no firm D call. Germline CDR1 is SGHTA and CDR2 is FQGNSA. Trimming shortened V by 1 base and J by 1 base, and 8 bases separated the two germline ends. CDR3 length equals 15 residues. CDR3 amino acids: CASSLGARSNQPQHF. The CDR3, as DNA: TGTGCCAGCAGCTTAGGGGCTCGAAGCAATCAGCCCCAGCATTTT.

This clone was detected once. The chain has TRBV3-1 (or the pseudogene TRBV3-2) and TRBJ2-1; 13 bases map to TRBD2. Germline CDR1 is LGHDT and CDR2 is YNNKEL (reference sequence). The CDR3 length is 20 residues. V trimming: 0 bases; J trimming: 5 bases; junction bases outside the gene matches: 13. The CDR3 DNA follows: TGTGCCAGCAGCCAAGACCGTGTGACTAGCGGGGGGCTCATGGACAATGAGCAGTTCTTC. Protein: CASSQDRVTSGGLMDNEQFF.

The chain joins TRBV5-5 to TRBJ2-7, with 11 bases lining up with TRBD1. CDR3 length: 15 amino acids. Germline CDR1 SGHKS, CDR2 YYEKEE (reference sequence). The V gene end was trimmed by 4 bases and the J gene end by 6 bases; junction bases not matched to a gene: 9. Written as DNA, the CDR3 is TGTGCCAGCAGCCGAACGGACAGGGGGCTTCGCGAGCAGTACTTC. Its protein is CASSRTDRGLREQYF. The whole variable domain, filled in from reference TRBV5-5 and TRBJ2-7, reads DAGVTQSPTHLIKTRGQQVTLRCSPISGHKSVSWYQQVLGQGPQFIFQYYEKEERGRGNFPDRFSARQFPNYSSELNVNALLLGDSALYLCASSRTDRGLREQYFGPGTRLTVT.

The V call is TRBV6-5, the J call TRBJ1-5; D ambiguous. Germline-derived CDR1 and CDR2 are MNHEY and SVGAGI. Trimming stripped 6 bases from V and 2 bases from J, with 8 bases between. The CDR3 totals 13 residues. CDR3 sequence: CASRDGGNQPQHF. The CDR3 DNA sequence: TGTGCCAGCAGGGATGGAGGCAATCAGCCCCAGCATTTT.

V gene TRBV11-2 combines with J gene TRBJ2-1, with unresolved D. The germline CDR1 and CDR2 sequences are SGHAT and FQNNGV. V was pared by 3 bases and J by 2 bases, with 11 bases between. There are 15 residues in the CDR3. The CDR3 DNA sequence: TGTGCCAGCAGCTTTGACAATTACCCCTACAATGAGCAGTTCTTC. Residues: CASSFDNYPYNEQFF. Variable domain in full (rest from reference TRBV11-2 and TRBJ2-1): EAGVAQSPRYKIIEKRQSVAFWCNPISGHATLYWYQQILGQGPKLLIQFQNNGVVDDSQLPKDRFSAERLKGVDSTLKIQPAKLEDSAVYLCASSFDNYPYNEQFFGPGTRLTVL.

CDR3 sequence reads: CATSVGRAWTDTQYF. The CDR3 DNA follows: TGTGCCACCAGTGTAGGCAGGGCCTGGACAGATACGCAGTATTTT. The rearrangement links TRBV24-1 to TRBJ2-3; possibly TRBD1 for D (5 bases). This CDR3 spans 15 amino acids. V lost 5 bases and J 3 bases, leaving 14 bases between the germline ends. From germline, CDR1 is KGHDR and CDR2 SFDVKD.

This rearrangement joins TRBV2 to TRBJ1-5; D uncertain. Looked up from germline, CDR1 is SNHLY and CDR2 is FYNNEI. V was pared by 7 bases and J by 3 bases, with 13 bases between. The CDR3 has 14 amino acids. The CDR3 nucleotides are TGTGCCAGCACCCGATCGCAGAACAATCAGCCCCAGCATTTT. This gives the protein CASTRSQNNQPQHF.

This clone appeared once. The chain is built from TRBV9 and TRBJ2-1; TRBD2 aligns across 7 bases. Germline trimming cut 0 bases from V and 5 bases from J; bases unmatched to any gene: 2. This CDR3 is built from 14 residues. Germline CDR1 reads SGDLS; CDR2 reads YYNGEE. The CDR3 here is CASSVARGDNEQFF. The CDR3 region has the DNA TGTGCCAGCAGCGTAGCTCGGGGGGACAATGAGCAGTTCTTC.

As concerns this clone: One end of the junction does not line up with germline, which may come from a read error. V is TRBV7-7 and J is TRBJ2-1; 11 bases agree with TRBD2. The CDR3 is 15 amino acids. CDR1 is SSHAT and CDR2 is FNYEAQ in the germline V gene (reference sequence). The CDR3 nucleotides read TGTGCTAGCAGCCAAGGGACTAGCGGATACAATGAGCAGTTCTTC. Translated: CASSQGTSGYNEQFF.

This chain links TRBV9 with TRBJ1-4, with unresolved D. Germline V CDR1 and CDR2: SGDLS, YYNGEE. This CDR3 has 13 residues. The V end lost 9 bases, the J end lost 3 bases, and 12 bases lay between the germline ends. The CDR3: CATPFPPNEKLFF. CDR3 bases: TGTGCCACCCCATTCCCCCCTAATGAAAAACTGTTTTTT.

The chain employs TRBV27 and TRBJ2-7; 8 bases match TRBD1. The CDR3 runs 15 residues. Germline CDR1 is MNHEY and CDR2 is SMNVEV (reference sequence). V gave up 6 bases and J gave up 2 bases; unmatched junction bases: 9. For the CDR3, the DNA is TGTGCCAGCAGGGAGGGGGGACAGGTGACCTACGAGCAGTACTTC. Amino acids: CASREGGQVTYEQYF.

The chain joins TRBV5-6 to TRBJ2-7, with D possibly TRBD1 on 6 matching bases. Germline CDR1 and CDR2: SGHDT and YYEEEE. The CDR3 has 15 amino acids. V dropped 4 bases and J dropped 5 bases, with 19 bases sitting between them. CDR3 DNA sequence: TGTGCCAGCAGCCACGCCTGGGCAGGGGTGCACGAGCAGTACGTC. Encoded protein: CASSHAWAGVHEQYV.

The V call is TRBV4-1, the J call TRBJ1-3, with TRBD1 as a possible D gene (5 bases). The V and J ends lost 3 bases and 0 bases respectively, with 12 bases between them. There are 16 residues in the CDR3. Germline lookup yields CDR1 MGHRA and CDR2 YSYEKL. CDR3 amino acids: CASSHLGPFSGNTIYF. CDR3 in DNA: TGCGCCAGCAGCCACTTGGGGCCGTTCTCTGGAAACACCATATATTTT.

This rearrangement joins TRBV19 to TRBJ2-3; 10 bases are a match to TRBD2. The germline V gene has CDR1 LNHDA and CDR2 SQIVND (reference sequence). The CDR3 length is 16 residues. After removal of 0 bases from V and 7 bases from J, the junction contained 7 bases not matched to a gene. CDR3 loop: CASSIDPAGGPNTQYF. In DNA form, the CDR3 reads TGTGCCAGTAGTATAGATCCAGCGGGAGGGCCAAATACGCAGTATTTT. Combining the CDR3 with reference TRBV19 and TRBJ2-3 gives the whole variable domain DGGITQSPKYLFRKEGQNVTLSCEQNLNHDAMYWYRQDPGQGLRLIYYSQIVNDFQKGDIAEGYSVSREKKESFPLTVTSAQKNPTAFYLCASSIDPAGGPNTQYFGPGTRLTVL.

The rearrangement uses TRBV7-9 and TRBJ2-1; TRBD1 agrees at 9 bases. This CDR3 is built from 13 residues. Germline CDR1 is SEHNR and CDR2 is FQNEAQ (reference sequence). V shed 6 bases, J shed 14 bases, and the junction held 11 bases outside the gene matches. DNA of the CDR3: TGTGCCAGCAGTTCCTCAGACCGGGACAGGGAGTTCTTC. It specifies CASSSSDRDREFF.

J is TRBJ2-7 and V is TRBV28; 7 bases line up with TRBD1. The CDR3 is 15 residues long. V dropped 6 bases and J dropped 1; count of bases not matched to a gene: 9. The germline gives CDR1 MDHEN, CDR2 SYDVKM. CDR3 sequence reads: CASSLGQEISYEQYF. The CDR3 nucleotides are TGTGCCAGCAGCCTCGGACAGGAAATATCCTACGAGCAGTACTTC.

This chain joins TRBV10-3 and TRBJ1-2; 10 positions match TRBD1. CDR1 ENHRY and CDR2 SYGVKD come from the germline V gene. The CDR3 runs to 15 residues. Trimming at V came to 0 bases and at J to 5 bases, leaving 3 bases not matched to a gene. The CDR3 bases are TGTGCCATCAGTGAGTCGTCGGGACAGGGGTATGGCTACACCTTC. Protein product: CAISESSGQGYGYTF.

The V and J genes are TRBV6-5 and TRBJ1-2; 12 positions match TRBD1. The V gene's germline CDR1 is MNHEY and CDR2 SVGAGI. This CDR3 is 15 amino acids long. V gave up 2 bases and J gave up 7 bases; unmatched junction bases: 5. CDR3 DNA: TGTGCCAGCAGTTACCTGGGACAGGGGGCAGGTGGCTACACCTTC. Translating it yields CASSYLGQGAGGYTF.

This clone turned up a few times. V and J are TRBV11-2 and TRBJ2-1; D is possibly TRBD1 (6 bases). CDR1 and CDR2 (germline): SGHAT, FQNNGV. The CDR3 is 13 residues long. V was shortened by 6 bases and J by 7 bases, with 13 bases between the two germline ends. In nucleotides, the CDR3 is TGTGCCAGCAGTTTGGACAGCCGAAATGAGCAGTTCTTC. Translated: CASSLDSRNEQFF.